The 31 T cell receptor beta chains presented below share a single source sample, sequenced in a study of cytomegalovirus exposure and HLA in healthy donors. PCR amplification relied on 60 Vbeta primers (plus 13 Jbeta primers). Only in-frame clones appear in the TCRdb table, and some are missing; sequencing was by immunoSEQ multiplex PCR. The sample includes over 130,000 clones, roughly 62% of them seen just once. Sequencing was performed on PBMCs. Receptors originate from a male donor in good health and CMV-seronegative.

V and J are TRBV6-4 and TRBJ2-6; 7 nucleotides agree with TRBD1. Unmatched junction bases numbered 3, after V lost 5 bases and J lost 2 bases. Germline V CDR1 and CDR2: MRHNA, SNTAGT. The CDR3 has 15 amino acids. Here the CDR3 reads CASSTDRAGANVLTF. The CDR3 DNA is TGTGCCAGCAGTACTGACAGGGCTGGGGCCAACGTCCTGACTTTC.

This clone appeared a few times. CDR3 loop: CASRQGGTEAFF. The CDR3 DNA reads as TGTGCCAGTAGACAGGGGGGGACTGAAGCTTTCTTT. V gene TRBV19 combines with J gene TRBJ1-1; 8 bases are a match to TRBD1. Germline CDR1 and CDR2: LNHDA and SQIVND (reference sequence). This CDR3 comprises 12 residues. V shed 6 bases and J 5 bases; nucleotides not matched to a gene: 2.

This clone has only a few counts. The gene calls are TRBV6-1 and TRBJ1-1; 12 bases map to TRBD1. The CDR3 consists of 20 residues. From germline, CDR1 is MNHNS and CDR2 SASEGT. J lost 0 bases, V lost 4 bases, and 15 bases had no gene match. The CDR3 protein is CASSAPWGQGAEIMNTEAFF. DNA of the CDR3: TGTGCCAGCAGTGCACCGTGGGGACAGGGGGCTGAAATAATGAACACTGAAGCTTTCTTT.

This clone was picked up one time. The V gene is TRBV10-3, the J gene TRBJ1-6, with 8 bases lining up with TRBD1. CDR1 is ENHRY and CDR2 is SYGVKD in the germline V gene. The CDR3 has 14 residues. The J segment lost 10 bases and the V segment lost 5 bases, leaving 7 bases of the junction unmatched. CDR3 in DNA: TGTGCCATCAGTCCCCAGGGGGCTCAATCACCCCTCCACTTT. This translates into CAISPQGAQSPLHF.

This chain uses TRBV11-1 with TRBJ1-2; 8 bases are shared with TRBD1. The V gene end was trimmed by 5 bases and the J gene end by 7 bases; junction bases not matched to a gene: 9. Germline values: CDR1 SGHAT, CDR2 FQDESV (reference sequence). The CDR3 sequence is 14 residues long. As DNA, the CDR3 is TGTGCCAGCAGCAAAGGACAGGGTACCGGTGGCTACACCTTC. Encoded protein: CASSKGQGTGGYTF.

The chain is built from TRBV6-1 and TRBJ2-2, with 7 bases lining up with TRBD1. In germline, CDR1 is MNHNS, CDR2 SASEGT. The CDR3 consists of 16 residues. V lost 3 bases, J lost 4 bases, and 8 bases stayed unmatched. The CDR3 DNA follows: TGTGCCAGCAGTGACTACAGGGGTTTTACCACCGGGGAGCTGTTTTTT. Its protein is CASSDYRGFTTGELFF.

The V call is TRBV9, the J call TRBJ1-2, with 10 bases lining up with TRBD1. This CDR3 is built from 16 residues. The J segment lost 4 bases and the V segment lost 0 bases, leaving 6 bases of the junction unmatched. Germline loops: CDR1 SGDLS, CDR2 YYNGEE. CDR3 nucleotide sequence: TGTGCCAGCAGCGTAGGGGACAGGGGAATCTTCTATGGCTACACCTTC. Translating it yields CASSVGDRGIFYGYTF.

The chain carries TRBV7-3 and TRBJ2-2; no firm D call. The CDR3 sequence is 14 residues long. Germline V gives CDR1 SGHTA, CDR2 FQGTGA. The V and J ends lost 3 bases and 3 bases respectively, with 8 bases between them. CDR3 sequence (DNA): TGTGCCAGCAGCTTGGCCCCCGACACCGGGGAGCTGTTTTTT. This translates into CASSLAPDTGELFF.

This rearrangement joins TRBV7-8 to TRBJ2-2; a weak D match, TRBD2 (5 bases). The V end was cut by 3 bases, the J end by 3 bases, with 14 bases between. This CDR3 has 16 amino acids. CDR1 and CDR2 from the germline V gene are SGHVS and FQNEAQ. The CDR3, as DNA: TGTGCCAGCAGCTTGGCAGGAGGCGCGGACACCGGGGAGCTGTTTTTT. Amino acid sequence: CASSLAGGADTGELFF.

This clone occurred a few times. The rearrangement links TRBV18 to TRBJ1-1; D is undetermined. V was trimmed by 0 bases and J by 0 bases, leaving 8 bases between them. Looked up from germline, CDR1 is KGHSH and CDR2 is LQKENI. The CDR3 is made up of 15 amino acids. The CDR3: CASSPPEGVNTEAFF. The CDR3 nucleotides are TGTGCCAGCTCACCACCAGAGGGAGTGAACACTGAAGCTTTCTTT.

This chain uses TRBV7-2 with TRBJ1-4; D is possibly TRBD1 (5 bases). The CDR3 loop spans 15 amino acids. V was shortened by 5 bases and J by 1 base, with 11 bases between the two germline ends. CDR1 is SGHTA, CDR2 FQGNSA, per germline. The CDR3 region has the DNA TGTGCCAGCAGCGTTGCAGGGTTAACTAATGAAAAACTGTTTTTT. The encoded protein is CASSVAGLTNEKLFF.

The chain couples TRBV27 to TRBJ2-2; tentatively, D is TRBD1 (5 bases). The CDR3 runs to 16 residues. Germline V gene data show CDR1 as MNHEY and CDR2 as SMNVEV (reference sequence). The germline V and J ends were trimmed by 3 bases and 0 bases, with 11 bases remaining between them. CDR3 sequence (DNA): TGTGCCAGCAGTTTTCAGGGATCGTCGAACACCGGGGAGCTGTTTTTT. Its protein is CASSFQGSSNTGELFF.

For the CDR3, the DNA is TGCGCCAGCCGGAGTGGGGCCAACAATGAGCAGTTCTTC. Translating it yields CASRSGANNEQFF. The V and J genes are TRBV4-1 and TRBJ2-1; D may be TRBD1 (5 bases). V lost 8 bases and J 5 bases, leaving 13 bases between the germline ends. This CDR3 is built from 13 residues. The V gene's germline CDR1 is MGHRA and CDR2 YSYEKL.

The V call is TRBV30, the J call TRBJ2-5; TRBD2 matches at 11 bases. Germline lookup yields CDR1 GTSNPN and CDR2 SVGIG (reference sequence). This CDR3 is built from 18 residues. Losses at the gene ends were 4 bases for V and 2 bases for J; bases not matched to a gene: 15. The CDR3, as DNA: TGTGCCTGGACCCCTTACGTGGGACTAGCGGAAAATCAAGAGACCCAGTACTTC. As protein: CAWTPYVGLAENQETQYF. The full variable domain, in which reference TRBV30 and TRBJ2-5 provide the parts outside the CDR3, is SQTIHQWPATLVQPVGSPLSLECTVEGTSNPNLYWYRQAAGRGLQLLFYSVGIGQISSEVPQNLSASRPQDRQFILSSKKLLLSDSGFYLCAWTPYVGLAENQETQYFGPGTRLLVL.

Only a few counts were recorded for this clone. V gene TRBV5-4 combines with J gene TRBJ1-4, with a possible D match to TRBD1 (5 bases). CDR1 is SGHNT, CDR2 YYREEE, per germline (reference sequence). CDR3 size: 15 residues. The V and J ends lost 0 bases and 8 bases respectively, with 14 bases between them. As DNA, the CDR3 is TGTGCCAGCAGCTTGGGGGCAGGGTCTCGCGAAAAACTGTTTTTT. Translation gives CASSLGAGSREKLFF.

The table lists this clone with a few counts. The chain combines TRBV6-5 with TRBJ1-2, with TRBD1 identical over 12 bases. After removal of 7 bases from V and 5 bases from J, the junction contained 8 bases not matched to a gene. The CDR3 sequence is 15 residues long. CDR1 MNHEY and CDR2 SVGAGI come from the germline V gene. CDR3 loop: CASTGGQGAIYGYTF. DNA of the CDR3: TGTGCCAGCACGGGGGGACAGGGGGCTATTTATGGCTACACCTTC.

J is TRBJ2-7 and V is TRBV6-4; D is undetermined. CDR1 is MRHNA, CDR2 SNTAGT, per germline. This CDR3 spans 13 amino acids. Trimming pared 1 base from V and 0 bases from J, leaving 4 bases between. For the CDR3, the DNA is TGTGCCAGCAGTGACTTTAGCTCCTACGAGCAGTACTTC. Translating gives CASSDFSSYEQYF.

The genes are TRBV10-2 and TRBJ2-7; 11 nucleotides line up with TRBD2. This CDR3 comprises 14 residues. V lost 6 bases and J lost 6; bases outside the gene matches: 7. The V gene's germline CDR1 is WSHSY and CDR2 SAAADI. The CDR3 is CASRLAGGPGEQYF. The CDR3 nucleotides are TGCGCCAGCAGATTAGCGGGGGGGCCGGGCGAGCAGTACTTC.

This clone was observed a few times. The genes are TRBV6-6 and TRBJ1-3; 9 nucleotides match TRBD1. The CDR3 sequence is 16 residues long. The V and J ends lost 6 bases and 7 bases, in that order; junction bases with no gene match: 13. CDR1 is MNHNY, CDR2 SVGAGI, per germline (reference sequence). CDR3 sequence (DNA): TGTGCCAGCAGGGCACTCACGGGACAGGGTATTAACACCATATATTTT. Translated: CASRALTGQGINTIYF.

The chain links TRBV13 to TRBJ1-3, with TRBD1 as a possible D gene (5 bases). This CDR3 spans 14 amino acids. V dropped 5 bases and J dropped 0 bases, with 8 bases sitting between them. Per the germline V gene, CDR1 is PRHDT and CDR2 is FYEKMQ (reference sequence). Here the CDR3 DNA reads TGTGCCAGCAGCGGCAGGGACTCTGGAAACACCATATATTTT. As protein: CASSGRDSGNTIYF.

The J gene is TRBJ1-6, the V gene TRBV2; D is uncertain. This CDR3 has 12 residues. V was pared by 3 bases and J by 10 bases, with 7 bases between. CDR1 and CDR2 (germline): SNHLY, FYNNEI. The CDR3 loop reads CASSDPGSPLHF. As DNA, the CDR3 is TGTGCCAGCAGTGATCCCGGGTCACCCCTCCACTTT.

There are a few counts of this clone. CDR3 nucleotide sequence: TGTGCCAGCAGTTACTCAGGGGGTTACACTGAAGCTTTCTTT. Translating gives CASSYSGGYTEAFF. The rearrangement uses TRBV6-6 and TRBJ1-1, with a tentative D call TRBD1 (6 bases). Trimming took 0 bases from V and 3 from J, leaving 8 bases between them. The CDR3 is 14 residues long. The germline CDR1 and CDR2 sequences are MNHNY and SVGAGI (reference sequence).

This chain uses TRBV4-2 with TRBJ1-5; TRBD1 aligns across 7 bases. The germline CDR1 and CDR2 sequences are LGHNA and YNFKEQ. V was clipped by 3 bases and J by 5 bases; unmatched bases: 7. The CDR3 is 15 residues long. The CDR3 spells CASSHGQGGDQPQHF. DNA for the CDR3: TGTGCCAGCAGCCACGGCCAGGGGGGAGATCAGCCCCAGCATTTT.

The genes are TRBV28 and TRBJ2-5; 12 bases line up with TRBD2. Looked up from germline, CDR1 is MDHEN and CDR2 is SYDVKM. Germline trimming cut 2 bases from V and 4 bases from J; bases unmatched to any gene: 14. The CDR3 spans 19 residues. The CDR3 spells CASSLPLAGGQTRLETQYF. The CDR3 DNA follows: TGTGCCAGCAGTTTACCCCTAGCGGGGGGGCAAACCCGCCTAGAGACCCAGTACTTC. Supplemented by reference TRBV28 and TRBJ2-5, the full variable domain reads DVKVTQSSRYLVKRTGEKVFLECVQDMDHENMFWYRQDPGLGLRLIYFSYDVKMKEKGDIPEGYSVSREKKERFSLILESASTNQTSMYLCASSLPLAGGQTRLETQYFGPGTRLLVL.

This chain connects TRBV5-1 to TRBJ1-2; 11 bases map to TRBD1. V dropped 2 bases and J dropped 8; count of bases not matched to a gene: 11. The CDR3 covers 16 residues. Germline lookup yields CDR1 SGHRS and CDR2 YFSETQ. The CDR3, as DNA: TGCGCCAGCAGCTTCGGGACAGGGGGGATCCAAGGAGGCTACACCTTC. Translating gives CASSFGTGGIQGGYTF. Complete variable domain (other parts from reference TRBV5-1 and TRBJ1-2): KAGVTQTPRYLIKTRGQQVTLSCSPISGHRSVSWYQQTPGQGLQFLFEYFSETQRNKGNFPGRFSGRQFSNSRSEMNVSTLELGDSALYLCASSFGTGGIQGGYTFGSGTRLTVV.

The chain carries TRBV6-1 and TRBJ1-2, with 9 bases lining up with TRBD1. Trimming took 3 bases from V and 0 from J; bases not matched to a gene: 14. The CDR3 length is 19 residues. The V gene's germline CDR1 is MNHNS and CDR2 SASEGT. The CDR3 loop reads CASSEPLEDRGVPNYGYTF. The CDR3 nucleotides are TGTGCCAGCAGTGAGCCCTTAGAGGACAGGGGAGTTCCTAACTATGGCTACACCTTC.

The chain combines TRBV9 with TRBJ2-7, with TRBD2 as a possible D gene (6 bases). The CDR3 runs 14 residues. CDR1 and CDR2 from the germline V gene are SGDLS and YYNGEE. Deletions cut 0 bases from V and 1 base from J, with 8 bases between. Here the CDR3 reads CASSVGRGSYEQYF. In nucleotides, the CDR3 is TGTGCCAGCAGCGTAGGTCGGGGGTCCTACGAGCAGTACTTC.

This chain connects TRBV18 to TRBJ2-2, with D possibly being TRBD1 (5 bases). The CDR3 consists of 15 residues. V dropped 5 bases and J dropped 2 bases, with 12 bases sitting between them. Germline loops: CDR1 KGHSH, CDR2 LQKENI. The CDR3 here is CASSRGQINTGELFF. In DNA, the CDR3 is TGTGCCAGCTCAAGGGGTCAGATTAACACCGGGGAGCTGTTTTTT.

This clone was detected only once. This chain joins TRBV10-3 and TRBJ1-6; the D gene is possibly TRBD1 (5 bases). The CDR3 spans 14 residues. Trimming removed 10 bases at V and 6 bases at J, with 16 bases between. Germline lookup yields CDR1 ENHRY and CDR2 SYGVKD. DNA for the CDR3: TGTGCCAGCCACGGGGGGTTTGGTAATTCACCCCTCCACTTT. Amino acid sequence: CASHGGFGNSPLHF.

V gene TRBV5-4 combines with J gene TRBJ1-6; D may be TRBD1 (6 bases). This CDR3 comprises 15 residues. Germline assignment: CDR1 SGHNT and CDR2 YYREEE (reference sequence). V lost 4 bases and J lost 9, with 17 bases in between. CDR3 sequence reads: CASSTRTEGPSPLHF. The CDR3 DNA is TGTGCCAGCAGCACCCGGACAGAGGGCCCTTCACCCCTCCACTTT.

This clone came up a few times. The gene calls are TRBV5-1 and TRBJ2-1, with D unresolved. CDR1 is SGHRS, CDR2 YFSETQ, per germline. The CDR3 extends over 15 amino acids. The V and J ends lost 0 bases and 9 bases respectively, with 16 bases between them. The CDR3 loop reads CASSLAVPNGGEQFF. The CDR3 DNA reads as TGCGCCAGCAGCTTGGCCGTTCCAAACGGCGGTGAGCAGTTCTTC. The full variable domain, rest sourced from reference TRBV5-1 and TRBJ2-1, is KAGVTQTPRYLIKTRGQQVTLSCSPISGHRSVSWYQQTPGQGLQFLFEYFSETQRNKGNFPGRFSGRQFSNSRSEMNVSTLELGDSALYLCASSLAVPNGGEQFFGPGTRLTVL.